This T cell receptor beta chain was identified during a study of molecular identifiers for immune sequencing clone quantification. Study background: Replicate RNA from around 20,000 or 100,000 naive CD8 T cells formed five aliquots; four were sequenced.

TCRdb reanalysed the PCR reads using MiXCR and keeps one entry per CDR3 protein. Found here are 65,000 or so distinct CDR3 sequences, approximately 17% of them singletons; the top ten hold about 1.6%. This clonotype was seen a few times. Sorted cells numbering 20,000 to 1,000,000, with 10%, 30% or 50% RNA, yielded the naive CD8 libraries. This CDR3 contains 14 residues. The V and J ends lost 0 bases and 2 bases respectively, with 8 bases between them. The germline gives CDR1 MNHNS, CDR2 SASEGT. This chain connects TRBV6-1 to TRBJ2-7; D remains unclear. The sequenced sample consisted of naive CD8+ T cells from blood, with Jurkat cell RNA spiked in. Subset of the sample: FACS-sorted CD8+CD4-CCR7+CD45RA+ naive T cells. This TCR was sampled from a human donor in good health. Some libraries in this study had Jurkat cell RNA spiked in. This chain's CDR3 is CASSEAPIPYEQYF. The CDR3 bases are TGTGCCAGCAGTGAAGCTCCAATTCCCTACGAGCAGTACTTC.